Listed below are T cell receptor beta chains from one sample, sequenced in a study of cytomegalovirus exposure and HLA in healthy donors. Some clones are missing from TCRdb's copy, which holds only in-frame ones; the method was immunoSEQ multiplex PCR. The sample carries around 170,000 clones, roughly 80% recorded once. Sequencing was performed on PBMCs. Receptors were obtained from a man aged 50 or older in good health and CMV-seronegative. CDR3s include the opening cysteine and the closing phenylalanine or tryptophan. The D gene is left open where the match is weak. Size is stated for part of the rows, as once, few or many counts, or as a class when the clone is expanded.

CDR3 length: 15
clone size: NA
D gene: TRBD1
J gene: TRBJ2-5
V gene: TRBV7-9
CDR3 protein: CASSFWSGTGETQYF
CDR3 DNA: TGTGCCAGCAGCTTCTGGTCCGGGACAGGCGAGACCCAGTACTTC

CDR3 length: 14
clone size: NA
D gene: TRBD1
J gene: TRBJ1-2
V gene: TRBV30
CDR3 protein: CAWSTGTGIVFYTF
CDR3 DNA: TGTGCCTGGAGTACCGGGACAGGGATAGTTTTTTACACCTTC

CDR3 length: 13
clone size: NA
D gene: NA
J gene: TRBJ1-6
V gene: TRBV2
CDR3 protein: CASMLAGGSPLHF
CDR3 DNA: TGTGCCAGCATGTTGGCAGGAGGTTCACCCCTCCACTTT

CDR3 length: 15
clone size: NA
D gene: TRBD1
J gene: TRBJ2-7
V gene: TRBV6-5
CDR3 protein: CASRSGTGVSYEQYF
CDR3 DNA: TGTGCCAGCAGATCGGGGACAGGGGTTTCCTACGAGCAGTACTTC

CDR3 length: 14
clone size: NA
D gene: NA
J gene: TRBJ1-2
V gene: TRBV19
CDR3 protein: CASSIAAGNYGYTF
CDR3 DNA: TGTGCCAGTAGTATAGCAGCAGGAAACTATGGCTACACCTTC

CDR3 length: 12
clone size: NA
D gene: NA
J gene: TRBJ1-2
V gene: TRBV9
CDR3 protein: CASSLYRDGYTF
CDR3 DNA: TGTGCCAGCAGCCTCTACAGGGATGGCTACACCTTC

CDR3 length: 13
clone size: NA
D gene: TRBD1
J gene: TRBJ1-6
V gene: TRBV30
CDR3 protein: CARRQGYNSPLHF
CDR3 DNA: TGTGCCCGTAGACAGGGCTATAATTCACCCCTCCACTTT

CDR3 length: 13
clone size: NA
D gene: NA
J gene: TRBJ2-7
V gene: TRBV6-5
CDR3 protein: CASSYSEGAEQYF
CDR3 DNA: TGTGCCAGCAGTTACTCGGAGGGAGCCGAGCAGTACTTC

CDR3 length: 18
clone size: NA
D gene: TRBD1
J gene: TRBJ2-7
V gene: TRBV4-2
CDR3 protein: CASSHILGGDRSSYEQYF
CDR3 DNA: TGTGCCAGCAGCCATATTCTGGGCGGGGACAGGTCCTCCTACGAGCAGTACTTC

CDR3 length: 15
clone size: NA
D gene: NA
J gene: TRBJ1-5
V gene: TRBV7-2
CDR3 protein: CASSLGAQRYQPQHF
CDR3 DNA: TGTGCCAGCAGCTTAGGGGCCCAAAGGTATCAGCCCCAGCATTTT

CDR3 length: 17
clone size: NA
D gene: TRBD1
J gene: TRBJ1-6
V gene: TRBV11-2
CDR3 protein: CASSLAGTGDYNSPLHF
CDR3 DNA: TGTGCCAGCAGCTTGGCCGGGACAGGAGATTATAATTCACCCCTCCACTTT

CDR3 length: 14
clone size: few
D gene: NA
J gene: TRBJ2-7
V gene: TRBV6-6
CDR3 protein: CASSYPLRGYEQYF
CDR3 DNA: TGTGCCAGCAGTTACCCCCTCAGGGGCTACGAGCAGTACTTC

CDR3 length: 12
clone size: NA
D gene: TRBD2
J gene: TRBJ2-7
V gene: TRBV11-2
CDR3 protein: CASTAQGGEQYF
CDR3 DNA: TGTGCCAGCACCGCCCAGGGAGGGGAGCAGTACTTC

CDR3 length: 17
clone size: NA
D gene: TRBD1
J gene: TRBJ1-2
V gene: TRBV7-2
CDR3 protein: CASSLVGQGEVNYGYTF
CDR3 DNA: TGTGCCAGCAGCTTAGTAGGACAGGGAGAGGTTAACTATGGCTACACCTTC

CDR3 length: 14
clone size: NA
D gene: NA
J gene: TRBJ2-7
V gene: TRBV11-2
CDR3 protein: CASSSRGVSYEQYF
CDR3 DNA: TGTGCCAGCAGCTCCCGCGGGGTCTCCTACGAGCAGTACTTC

CDR3 length: 13
clone size: few
D gene: NA
J gene: TRBJ1-4
V gene: TRBV6-5
CDR3 protein: CASSRLREEKLFF
CDR3 DNA: TGTGCCAGCAGTCGACTCCGGGAGGAAAAACTGTTTTTT

CDR3 length: 12
clone size: NA
D gene: NA
J gene: TRBJ2-1
V gene: TRBV19
CDR3 protein: CASSTGPGEQFF
CDR3 DNA: TGTGCCAGTAGTACAGGGCCTGGGGAGCAGTTCTTC

CDR3 length: 15
clone size: NA
D gene: TRBD1
J gene: TRBJ2-2
V gene: TRBV6-1
CDR3 protein: CASSERTGPTGELFF
CDR3 DNA: TGTGCCAGCAGTGAACGGACAGGCCCAACCGGGGAGCTGTTTTTT

CDR3 length: 14
clone size: NA
D gene: TRBD1
J gene: TRBJ1-3
V gene: TRBV18
CDR3 protein: CASSSGQGRNTIYF
CDR3 DNA: TGTGCCAGCTCATCCGGACAGGGAAGAAACACCATATATTTT

CDR3 length: 14
clone size: NA
D gene: NA
J gene: TRBJ2-7
V gene: TRBV4-3
CDR3 protein: CASSQEDSSYEQYF
CDR3 DNA: TGCGCCAGCAGCCAAGAGGACAGCTCCTACGAGCAGTACTTC

CDR3 length: 17
clone size: NA
D gene: TRBD1
J gene: TRBJ1-1
V gene: TRBV2
CDR3 protein: CASSAETGDLWNTEAFF
CDR3 DNA: TGTGCCAGCAGTGCGGAGACAGGGGACCTGTGGAACACTGAAGCTTTCTTT

CDR3 length: 13
clone size: NA
D gene: NA
J gene: TRBJ1-1
V gene: TRBV29-1
CDR3 protein: CSVEDRSGTEAFF
CDR3 DNA: TGCAGCGTTGAAGATCGATCCGGCACTGAAGCTTTCTTT

CDR3 length: 14
clone size: few
D gene: NA
J gene: TRBJ2-7
V gene: TRBV4-1
CDR3 protein: CASSHPTRSEEQYF
CDR3 DNA: TGCGCCAGCAGCCACCCGACTAGGAGCGAAGAGCAGTACTTC

CDR3 length: 16
clone size: NA
D gene: NA
J gene: TRBJ1-3
V gene: TRBV11-2
CDR3 protein: CASSLDSSTGRNTIYF
CDR3 DNA: TGTGCCAGCAGCTTAGATTCATCGACAGGTCGGAACACCATATATTTT

CDR3 length: 15
clone size: NA
D gene: NA
J gene: TRBJ2-2
V gene: TRBV9
CDR3 protein: CASSVDETSAGELFF
CDR3 DNA: TGTGCCAGCAGCGTAGATGAGACATCAGCTGGGGAGCTGTTTTTT

CDR3 length: 16
clone size: NA
D gene: TRBD2
J gene: TRBJ2-1
V gene: TRBV11-2
CDR3 protein: CASSLTSGGLNNEQFF
CDR3 DNA: TGTGCCAGCAGCTTAACTAGCGGGGGGCTTAACAATGAGCAGTTCTTC

CDR3 length: 16
clone size: NA
D gene: TRBD2
J gene: TRBJ2-1
V gene: TRBV9
CDR3 protein: CASSVELAGGYNEQFF
CDR3 DNA: TGTGCCAGCAGCGTAGAGCTAGCGGGGGGGTACAATGAGCAGTTCTTC

CDR3 length: 14
clone size: NA
D gene: TRBD1
J gene: TRBJ1-5
V gene: TRBV4-1
CDR3 protein: CASSQAQGKQPQHF
CDR3 DNA: TGCGCCAGCAGCCAGGCACAGGGGAAGCAGCCCCAGCATTTT

CDR3 length: 17
clone size: NA
D gene: NA
J gene: TRBJ1-6
V gene: TRBV9
CDR3 protein: CASSIAGLSSYNSPLHF
CDR3 DNA: TGTGCCAGCAGCATCGCAGGGTTGAGCTCCTATAATTCACCCCTCCACTTT

CDR3 length: 14
clone size: few
D gene: NA
J gene: TRBJ2-3
V gene: TRBV10-3
CDR3 protein: CAIRTGRGGDTQYF
CDR3 DNA: TGTGCCATCAGAACAGGGAGGGGGGGGGATACGCAGTATTTT

CDR3 length: 15
clone size: NA
D gene: NA
J gene: TRBJ1-3
V gene: TRBV7-2
CDR3 protein: CASSPGGWSGNTIYF
CDR3 DNA: TGTGCCAGCAGCCCCGGGGGATGGTCTGGAAACACCATATATTTT

CDR3 length: 16
clone size: NA
D gene: TRBD1
J gene: TRBJ2-6
V gene: TRBV29-1
CDR3 protein: CSVVGQGLPGANVLTF
CDR3 DNA: TGCAGCGTTGTGGGACAGGGCCTTCCTGGGGCCAACGTCCTGACTTTC

CDR3 length: 14
clone size: NA
D gene: TRBD2
J gene: TRBJ2-5
V gene: TRBV6-1
CDR3 protein: CASRKAGGQGTQYF
CDR3 DNA: TGTGCCAGCAGAAAAGCGGGGGGGCAAGGGACCCAGTACTTC

CDR3 length: 15
clone size: NA
D gene: NA
J gene: TRBJ1-2
V gene: TRBV4-3
CDR3 protein: CASSQDFEGWNGYTF
CDR3 DNA: TGCGCCAGCAGCCAAGATTTCGAGGGTTGGAATGGCTACACCTTC

CDR3 length: 16
clone size: NA
D gene: TRBD2
J gene: TRBJ2-5
V gene: TRBV15
CDR3 protein: CATRASGGTLPETQYF
CDR3 DNA: TGTGCCACCAGGGCTAGCGGGGGAACCCTCCCGGAGACCCAGTACTTC

CDR3 length: 15
clone size: NA
D gene: TRBD1
J gene: TRBJ2-7
V gene: TRBV19
CDR3 protein: CASSGTGTALYEQYF
CDR3 DNA: TGTGCCAGTAGTGGGACCGGGACAGCGCTCTACGAGCAGTACTTC

CDR3 length: 12
clone size: NA
D gene: NA
J gene: TRBJ2-7
V gene: TRBV6-1
CDR3 protein: CASSEQGIEQYF
CDR3 DNA: TGTGCCAGCAGTGAACAGGGGATCGAGCAGTACTTC

CDR3 length: 15
clone size: NA
D gene: TRBD1
J gene: TRBJ2-7
V gene: TRBV11-3
CDR3 protein: CASSFGGTGANEQYF
CDR3 DNA: TGTGCCAGCAGCTTTGGGGGGACAGGGGCCAACGAGCAGTACTTC

CDR3 length: 15
clone size: NA
D gene: NA
J gene: TRBJ2-2
V gene: TRBV10-3
CDR3 protein: CAISEFWTEPGELFF
CDR3 DNA: TGTGCCATCAGTGAGTTCTGGACAGAGCCCGGGGAGCTGTTTTTT

CDR3 length: 16
clone size: NA
D gene: TRBD1
J gene: TRBJ2-7
V gene: TRBV7-9
CDR3 protein: CSSSLPRQGAPYEQYF
CDR3 DNA: TGTTCCAGCAGCTTACCCCGACAGGGGGCACCCTACGAGCAGTACTTC

CDR3 length: 14
clone size: NA
D gene: NA
J gene: TRBJ1-1
V gene: TRBV21-1
CDR3 protein: CASSQRQDHTEAFF
CDR3 DNA: TGTGCCAGCAGCCAGAGACAGGACCACACTGAAGCTTTCTTT

CDR3 length: 16
clone size: NA
D gene: NA
J gene: TRBJ2-2
V gene: TRBV11-2
CDR3 protein: CASRLNGAEGTGELFF
CDR3 DNA: TGTGCCAGCAGGTTAAACGGAGCGGAGGGCACCGGGGAGCTGTTTTTT

CDR3 length: 16
clone size: once
D gene: NA
J gene: TRBJ2-3
V gene: TRBV4-3
CDR3 protein: CASSQGTGSGTDTQYF
CDR3 DNA: TGCGCCAGCAGCCAAGGTACGGGGAGCGGGACAGATACGCAGTATTTT

CDR3 length: 13
clone size: once
D gene: NA
J gene: TRBJ2-1
V gene: TRBV7-8
CDR3 protein: CASSAGSYNEQFF
CDR3 DNA: TGTGCCAGCAGCGCGGGGTCCTACAATGAGCAGTTCTTC

CDR3 length: 13
clone size: once
D gene: NA
J gene: TRBJ2-7
V gene: TRBV10-1
CDR3 protein: CASSDGSPYEQYF
CDR3 DNA: TGCGCCAGCAGTGATGGTAGTCCCTACGAGCAGTACTTC

CDR3 length: 16
clone size: NA
D gene: NA
J gene: TRBJ2-7
V gene: TRBV11-1
CDR3 protein: CASSDRLGQGPYEQYF
CDR3 DNA: TGTGCCAGCAGCGACCGCCTTGGGCAGGGGCCCTACGAGCAGTACTTC

CDR3 length: 11
clone size: once
D gene: NA
J gene: TRBJ2-7
V gene: TRBV6-1
CDR3 protein: CASSDGHEQYF
CDR3 DNA: TGTGCCAGCAGTGATGGCCACGAGCAGTACTTC

CDR3 length: 14
clone size: once
D gene: NA
J gene: TRBJ1-2
V gene: TRBV6-5
CDR3 protein: CASSCRQQNYGYTF
CDR3 DNA: TGTGCCAGCAGTTGCCGACAGCAGAACTATGGCTACACCTTC

CDR3 length: 14
clone size: NA
D gene: NA
J gene: TRBJ2-3
V gene: TRBV7-2
CDR3 protein: CASSSGQTGDTQYF
CDR3 DNA: TGTGCCAGCAGTTCTGGACAGACGGGGGATACGCAGTATTTT